Listed here are 9 T cell receptor beta chains from one sample, sequenced in a study of T cell responses to AZD1222 COVID-19 vaccine. The repertoire was sequenced with immunoSEQ multiplex PCR; TCRdb's copy has only in-frame clones and lacks some. The repertoire holds some 130,000 clones, with 92% as singletons. This sample comprised peripheral blood, obtained on day 0 of AZD1222 vaccination. These TCRs come from an adult in good health.

J is TRBJ1-2 and V is TRBV19, with TRBD1 matching 7 bases. J gave up 8 bases and V 8 bases, and 8 bases lay outside the gene matches. Germline CDR1 and CDR2: LNHDA and SQIVND (reference sequence). The CDR3 length is 12 residues. The CDR3 nucleotides read TGTGCCAGTGAAGACAGGGTGGAGGGCTACACCTTC. It is translated as CASEDRVEGYTF.

This chain links TRBV10-3 with TRBJ2-3, with D perhaps matching TRBD1 or TRBD2 (6 bases each). This CDR3 has 12 amino acids. Germline V gene lookup returns CDR1 ENHRY and CDR2 SYGVKD. Trimming removed 11 bases from V and 5 bases from J, with 14 bases in between. DNA of the CDR3: TGTGCCTTCGGGGGCCGGGAAGATACGCAGTATTTT. Translating gives CAFGGREDTQYF.

V usage is TRBV3-1 (or the pseudogene TRBV3-2) and J usage is TRBJ2-3; TRBD2 matches 8 bases. CDR3 length: 11 residues. V shed 3 bases and J 14 bases; nucleotides not matched to a gene: 4. The germline gives CDR1 LGHDT, CDR2 YNNKEL (reference sequence). As DNA, the CDR3 is TGTGCCAGCAGCCACGGGACTAGTAGGTATTTT. Translating gives CASSHGTSRYF.

In this sample, this clone turned up once. V usage is TRBV27 and J usage is TRBJ2-7; tentatively, D is TRBD1 or TRBD2 (5 bases each). Germline V lookup: CDR1 MNHEY, CDR2 SMNVEV (reference sequence). Trimming stripped 3 bases from V and 6 bases from J, with 18 bases between. CDR3 length equals 15 residues. The CDR3: CASSFSLRGTREQYF. The DNA for the CDR3 is TGTGCCAGCAGTTTCTCGCTGAGGGGTACCCGCGAGCAGTACTTC.

This chain uses TRBV2 with TRBJ2-7; the match to TRBD1 covers 8 bases. V dropped 5 bases and J dropped 3; count of bases not matched to a gene: 9. The CDR3 is made up of 15 amino acids. CDR1 is SNHLY, CDR2 FYNNEI, per germline. CDR3 sequence: CASSPRTGSGYEQYF. In nucleotides, the CDR3 is TGTGCCAGCAGTCCTCGGACAGGGTCGGGCTACGAGCAGTACTTC.

The V gene is TRBV5-1, the J gene TRBJ2-7; TRBD1 aligns across 10 bases. The CDR3 contains 12 residues. Germline V gene lookup returns CDR1 SGHRS and CDR2 YFSETQ. V gave up 4 bases and J gave up 8 bases; unmatched junction bases: 3. CDR3 amino acids: CASSPGQGKQYF. CDR3 nucleotide sequence: TGCGCCAGCAGCCCGGGACAGGGGAAGCAGTACTTC.

The chain joins TRBV19 to TRBJ2-1; possibly TRBD1 for D (5 bases). Germline-derived CDR1 and CDR2 are LNHDA and SQIVND (reference sequence). Trimming took 3 bases from V and 6 from J, leaving 6 bases between them. The CDR3 loop spans 12 amino acids. In DNA, the CDR3 is TGTGCCAGTAGTATTACAGGCAATGAGCAGTTCTTC. Translation: CASSITGNEQFF.

This rearrangement joins TRBV21-1 to TRBJ1-2. TRBV21-1 is deemed a pseudogene. The length of the CDR3 is 15 residues. CDR3 sequence reads: CASSKVQVRGYGYTF. The CDR3 nucleotides read TGTGCCAGCAGCAAAGTTCAGGTTCGGGGCTATGGCTACACCTTC.

This clone came up once. The chain carries TRBV25-1 and TRBJ2-7; a weak D match, TRBD2 (5 bases). The germline CDR1 and CDR2 sequences are MGHDK and SYGVNS. V shed 7 bases and J shed 6 bases, with 22 bases lying between them. This CDR3 has 15 amino acids. The CDR3: CASTGPSIGIGEQYF. The CDR3 bases are TGTGCCAGCACCGGCCCCAGCATCGGGATCGGCGAGCAGTACTTC.